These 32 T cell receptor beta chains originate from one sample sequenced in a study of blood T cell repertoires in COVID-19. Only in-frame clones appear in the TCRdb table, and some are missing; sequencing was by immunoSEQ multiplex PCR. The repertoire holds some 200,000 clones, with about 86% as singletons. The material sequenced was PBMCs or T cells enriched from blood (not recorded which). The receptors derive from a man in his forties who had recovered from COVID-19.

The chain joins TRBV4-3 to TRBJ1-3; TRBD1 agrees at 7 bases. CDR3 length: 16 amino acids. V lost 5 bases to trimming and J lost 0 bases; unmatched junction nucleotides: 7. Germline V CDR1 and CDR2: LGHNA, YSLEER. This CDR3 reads CASSRQGPGSGNTIYF. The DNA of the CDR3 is TGCGCCAGCAGCAGACAGGGTCCCGGCTCTGGAAACACCATATATTTT.

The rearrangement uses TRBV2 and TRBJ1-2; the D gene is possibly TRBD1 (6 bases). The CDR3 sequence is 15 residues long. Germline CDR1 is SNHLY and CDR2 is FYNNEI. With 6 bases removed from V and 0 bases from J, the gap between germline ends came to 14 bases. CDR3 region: CASSIDRFANYGYTF. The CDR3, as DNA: TGTGCCAGCAGCATTGACAGGTTTGCTAACTATGGCTACACCTTC.

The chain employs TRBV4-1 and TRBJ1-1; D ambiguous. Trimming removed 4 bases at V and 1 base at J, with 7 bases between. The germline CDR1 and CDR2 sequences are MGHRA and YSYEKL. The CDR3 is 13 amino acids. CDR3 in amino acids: CASSRHSNTEAFF. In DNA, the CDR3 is TGCGCCAGCAGCCGCCACTCGAACACTGAAGCTTTCTTT.

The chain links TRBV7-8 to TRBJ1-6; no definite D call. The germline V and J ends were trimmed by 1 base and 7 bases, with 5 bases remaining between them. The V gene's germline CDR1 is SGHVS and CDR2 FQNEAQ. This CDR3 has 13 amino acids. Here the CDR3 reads CASSLVGNSPLHF. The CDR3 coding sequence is TGTGCCAGCAGCTTAGTCGGGAATTCACCCCTCCACTTT.

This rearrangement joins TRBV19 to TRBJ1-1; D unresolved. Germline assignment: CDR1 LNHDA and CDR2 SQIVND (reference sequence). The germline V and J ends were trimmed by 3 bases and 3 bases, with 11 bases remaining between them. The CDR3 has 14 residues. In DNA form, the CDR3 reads TGTGCCAGTAGTATGGCTTTCCGGGACACTGAAGCTTTCTTT. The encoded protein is CASSMAFRDTEAFF.

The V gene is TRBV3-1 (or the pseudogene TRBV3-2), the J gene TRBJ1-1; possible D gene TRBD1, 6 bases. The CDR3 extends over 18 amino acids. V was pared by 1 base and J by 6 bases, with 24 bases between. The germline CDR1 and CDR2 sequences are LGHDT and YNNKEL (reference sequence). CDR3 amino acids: CASSQASGGAGRYAEAFF. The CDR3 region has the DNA TGTGCCAGCAGCCAAGCATCCGGGGGGGCAGGGCGTTACGCTGAAGCTTTCTTT.

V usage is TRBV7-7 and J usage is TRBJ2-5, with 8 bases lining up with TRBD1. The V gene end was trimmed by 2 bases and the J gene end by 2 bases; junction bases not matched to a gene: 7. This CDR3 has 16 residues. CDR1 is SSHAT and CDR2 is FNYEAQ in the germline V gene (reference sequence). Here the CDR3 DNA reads TGTGCCAGCAGCTTATTGGGTACAGGGGGTCAAGAGACCCAGTACTTC. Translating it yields CASSLLGTGGQETQYF.

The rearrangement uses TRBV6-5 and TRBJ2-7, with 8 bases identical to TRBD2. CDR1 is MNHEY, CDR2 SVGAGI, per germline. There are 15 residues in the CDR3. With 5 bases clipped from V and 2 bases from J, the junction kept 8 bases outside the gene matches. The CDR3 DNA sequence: TGTGCCAGCAGTCTTAGTCCGCGGGAGGCCTACGAGCAGTACTTC. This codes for CASSLSPREAYEQYF.

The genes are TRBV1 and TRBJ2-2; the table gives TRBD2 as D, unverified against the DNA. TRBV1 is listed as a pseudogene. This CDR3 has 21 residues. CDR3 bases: TGCACCAGCAGCCCGGACACGATTGAGGGGTATAGCGGGGGGAACACCGGGGAGCTGTTTTTT. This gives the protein CTSSPDTIEGYSGGNTGELFF.

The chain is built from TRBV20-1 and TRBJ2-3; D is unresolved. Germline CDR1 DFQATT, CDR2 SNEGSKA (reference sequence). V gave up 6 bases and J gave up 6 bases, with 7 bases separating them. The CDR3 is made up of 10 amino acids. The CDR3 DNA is TGCAGTGCCTGGCGGGATACGCAGTATTTT. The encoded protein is CSAWRDTQYF.

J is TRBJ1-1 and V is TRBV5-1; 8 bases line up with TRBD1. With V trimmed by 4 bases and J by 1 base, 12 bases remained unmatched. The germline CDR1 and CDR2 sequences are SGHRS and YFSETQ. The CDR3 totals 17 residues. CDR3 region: CASSASSDRVTNTEAFF. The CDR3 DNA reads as TGCGCCAGCAGCGCCAGTTCGGACAGGGTTACGAACACTGAAGCTTTCTTT.

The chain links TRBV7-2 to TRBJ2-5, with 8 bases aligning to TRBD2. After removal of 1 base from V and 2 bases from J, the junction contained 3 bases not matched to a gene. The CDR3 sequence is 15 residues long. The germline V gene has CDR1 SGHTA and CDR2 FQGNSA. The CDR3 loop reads CASSLEAGVQETQYF. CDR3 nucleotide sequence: TGTGCCAGCAGCTTAGAAGCGGGGGTGCAAGAGACCCAGTACTTC. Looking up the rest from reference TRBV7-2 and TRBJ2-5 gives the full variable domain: GAGVSQSPSNKVTEKGKDVELRCDPISGHTALYWYRQSLGQGLEFLIYFQGNSAPDKSGLPSDRFSAERTGGSVSTLTIQRTQQEDSAVYLCASSLEAGVQETQYFGPGTRLLVL.

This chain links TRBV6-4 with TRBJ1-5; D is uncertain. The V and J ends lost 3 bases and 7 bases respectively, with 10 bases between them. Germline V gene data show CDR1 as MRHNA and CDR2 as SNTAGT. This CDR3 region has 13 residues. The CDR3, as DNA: TGTGCCAGCAGTGAGAGCATTCTACAGCCCCAGCATTTT. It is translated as CASSESILQPQHF.

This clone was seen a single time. The CDR3 reads CASSQVGAEQYF. In nucleotides, the CDR3 is TGCGCCAGCAGCCAAGTTGGGGCAGAGCAGTACTTC. V gene TRBV4-1 combines with J gene TRBJ2-7; D perhaps matches TRBD1 (5 bases). From germline, CDR1 is MGHRA and CDR2 YSYEKL. Trimming cost V 1 base and J 7 bases, with 8 bases left between them. The CDR3 sequence is 12 residues long.

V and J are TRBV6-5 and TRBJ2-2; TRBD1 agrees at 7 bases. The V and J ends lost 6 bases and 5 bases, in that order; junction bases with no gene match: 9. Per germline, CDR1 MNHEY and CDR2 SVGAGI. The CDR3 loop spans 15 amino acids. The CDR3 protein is CASRLGDRGTGELFF. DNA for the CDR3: TGTGCCAGCAGGCTCGGGGACAGAGGGACCGGGGAGCTGTTTTTT.

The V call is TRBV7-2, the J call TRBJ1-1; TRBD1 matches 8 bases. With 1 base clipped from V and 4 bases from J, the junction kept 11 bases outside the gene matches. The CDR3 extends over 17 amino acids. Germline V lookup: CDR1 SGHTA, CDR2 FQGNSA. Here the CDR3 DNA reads TGTGCCAGCAGCTTAGACCGGCGGACAGGGCGCGGCACTGAAGCTTTCTTT. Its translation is CASSLDRRTGRGTEAFF. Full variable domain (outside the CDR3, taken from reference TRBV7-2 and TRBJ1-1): GAGVSQSPSNKVTEKGKDVELRCDPISGHTALYWYRQSLGQGLEFLIYFQGNSAPDKSGLPSDRFSAERTGGSVSTLTIQRTQQEDSAVYLCASSLDRRTGRGTEAFFGQGTRLTVV.

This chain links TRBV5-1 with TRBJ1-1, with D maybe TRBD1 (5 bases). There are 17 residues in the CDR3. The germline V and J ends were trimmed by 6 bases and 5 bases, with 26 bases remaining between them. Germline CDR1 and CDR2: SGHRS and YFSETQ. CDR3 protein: CASTIGGTRGVGTEAFF. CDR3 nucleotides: TGCGCCAGCACCATCGGGGGGACCCGGGGGGTTGGGACTGAAGCTTTCTTT.

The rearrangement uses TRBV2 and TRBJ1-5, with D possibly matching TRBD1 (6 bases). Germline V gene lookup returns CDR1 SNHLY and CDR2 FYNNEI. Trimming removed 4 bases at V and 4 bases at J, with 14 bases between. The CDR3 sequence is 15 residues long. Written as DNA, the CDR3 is TGTGCCAGCAGTGCGGCGCCGACAGGTAATCAGCCCCAGCATTTT. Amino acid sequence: CASSAAPTGNQPQHF.

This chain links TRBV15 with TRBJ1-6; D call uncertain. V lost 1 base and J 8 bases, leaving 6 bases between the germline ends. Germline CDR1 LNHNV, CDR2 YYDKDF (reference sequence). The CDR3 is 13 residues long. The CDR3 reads CATSRVLDSPLHF. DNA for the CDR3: TGTGCCACCAGCAGAGTCCTAGATTCACCCCTCCACTTT.

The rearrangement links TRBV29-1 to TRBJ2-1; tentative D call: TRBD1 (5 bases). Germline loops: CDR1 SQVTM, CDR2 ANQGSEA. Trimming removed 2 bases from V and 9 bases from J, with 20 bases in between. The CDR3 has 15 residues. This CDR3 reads CSVEFDSFLNGEQFF. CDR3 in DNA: TGCAGCGTTGAATTCGACAGCTTCCTAAATGGTGAGCAGTTCTTC.

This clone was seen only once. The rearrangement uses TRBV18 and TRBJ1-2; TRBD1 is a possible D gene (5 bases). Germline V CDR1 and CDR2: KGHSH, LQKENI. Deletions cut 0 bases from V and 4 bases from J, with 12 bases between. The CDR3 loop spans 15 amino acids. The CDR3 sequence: CASSPPSGHPYGYTF. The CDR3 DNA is TGTGCCAGCTCACCACCCTCAGGACACCCCTATGGCTACACCTTC.

This chain's CDR3 is CASGTSFYEQYF. DNA for the CDR3: TGTGCCAGCGGGACTAGTTTCTACGAGCAGTACTTC. This chain uses TRBV6-5 with TRBJ2-7; 8 bases match TRBD2. With V trimmed by 8 bases and J by 3 bases, 3 bases remained unmatched. The V gene's germline CDR1 is MNHEY and CDR2 SVGAGI. CDR3 length: 12 residues.

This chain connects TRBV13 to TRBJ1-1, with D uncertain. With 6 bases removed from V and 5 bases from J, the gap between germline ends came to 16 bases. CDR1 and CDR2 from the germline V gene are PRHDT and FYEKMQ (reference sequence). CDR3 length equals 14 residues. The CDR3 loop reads CASSLSAVRTEAFF. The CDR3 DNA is TGTGCCAGCAGTCTTTCTGCGGTTCGGACTGAAGCTTTCTTT.

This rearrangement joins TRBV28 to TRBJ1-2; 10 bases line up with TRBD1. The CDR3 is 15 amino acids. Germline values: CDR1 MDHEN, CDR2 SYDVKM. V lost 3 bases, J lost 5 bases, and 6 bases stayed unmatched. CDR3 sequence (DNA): TGTGCCAGCAGTTTCGGAGGGACAGGGGTTTATGGCTACACCTTC. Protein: CASSFGGTGVYGYTF.

CDR3 in DNA: TGTGCCAGCAGCTCACCGGCTAGCGGGGGGGCCGATGAGCAGTTCTTC. It is translated as CASSSPASGGADEQFF. The chain combines TRBV27 with TRBJ2-1, with TRBD2 matching 12 bases. V was pared by 6 bases and J by 8 bases, with 11 bases of the junction left unmatched. The CDR3 has 16 residues. Germline V gene lookup returns CDR1 MNHEY and CDR2 SMNVEV (reference sequence).

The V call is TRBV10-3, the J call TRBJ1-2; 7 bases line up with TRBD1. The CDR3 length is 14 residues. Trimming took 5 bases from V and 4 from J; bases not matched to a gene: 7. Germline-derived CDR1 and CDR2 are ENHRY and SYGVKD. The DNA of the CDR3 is TGTGCCATCAGTCCAATAGACAGGGCCTATGGCTACACCTTC. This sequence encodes CAISPIDRAYGYTF.

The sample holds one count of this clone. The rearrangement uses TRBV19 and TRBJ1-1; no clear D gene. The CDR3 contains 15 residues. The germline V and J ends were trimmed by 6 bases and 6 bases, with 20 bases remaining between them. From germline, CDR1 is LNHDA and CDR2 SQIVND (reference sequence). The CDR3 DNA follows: TGTGCCAGTAGCCCCCGGGTTGGAGTGGAGCCTGAAGCTTTCTTT. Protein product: CASSPRVGVEPEAFF.

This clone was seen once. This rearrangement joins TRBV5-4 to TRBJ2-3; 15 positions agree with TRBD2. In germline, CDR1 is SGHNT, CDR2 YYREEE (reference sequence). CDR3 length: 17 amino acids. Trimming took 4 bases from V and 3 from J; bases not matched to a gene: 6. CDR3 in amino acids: CASSRTSGGAITDTQYF. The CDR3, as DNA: TGTGCCAGCAGCCGGACTAGCGGGGGGGCAATAACAGATACGCAGTATTTT.

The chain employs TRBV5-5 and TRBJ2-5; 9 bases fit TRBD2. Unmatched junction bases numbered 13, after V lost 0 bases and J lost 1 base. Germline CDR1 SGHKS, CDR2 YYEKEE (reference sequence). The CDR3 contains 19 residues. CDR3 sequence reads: CASSLDSRASGGIQETQYF. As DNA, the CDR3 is TGTGCCAGCAGCTTGGACTCTCGGGCGAGCGGGGGGATCCAAGAGACCCAGTACTTC.

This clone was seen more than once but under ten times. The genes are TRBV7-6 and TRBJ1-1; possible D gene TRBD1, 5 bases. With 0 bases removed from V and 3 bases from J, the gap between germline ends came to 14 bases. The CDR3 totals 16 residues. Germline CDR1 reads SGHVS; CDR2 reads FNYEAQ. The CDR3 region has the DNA TGTGCCAGCAGCTTAGCGGCAGGGCCCCTTTACACTGAAGCTTTCTTT. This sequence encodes CASSLAAGPLYTEAFF.

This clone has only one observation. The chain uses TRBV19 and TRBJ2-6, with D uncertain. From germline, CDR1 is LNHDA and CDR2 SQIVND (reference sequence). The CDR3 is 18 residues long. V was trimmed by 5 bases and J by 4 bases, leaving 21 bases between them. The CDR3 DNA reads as TGTGCCAGTAGTCTGGATCCATTATCCAGGCCAGGGGCCAACGTCCTGACTTTC. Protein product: CASSLDPLSRPGANVLTF.

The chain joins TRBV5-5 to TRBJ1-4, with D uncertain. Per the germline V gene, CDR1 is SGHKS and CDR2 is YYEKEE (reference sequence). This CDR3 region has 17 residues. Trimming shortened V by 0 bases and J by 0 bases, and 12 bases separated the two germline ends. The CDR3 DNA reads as TGTGCCAGCAGCTTGGCGTCTATACTTACAACTAATGAAAAACTGTTTTTT. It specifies CASSLASILTTNEKLFF.